The text below deals with one TCR beta chain. Its matching antigen is unknown. V gave up 3 bases and J gave up 4 bases; unmatched junction bases: 4. The CDR3 sequence is 15 residues long. Germline V CDR1 and CDR2: LGHNA, YSLEER. This entry is derived from a study of cytomegalovirus exposure and HLA in healthy donors. Findings and limits, study-wide: CMV serostatus stood as the only immune exposure information on hand.

The PCR made use of 60 Vbeta and 13 Jbeta primers. Assay used: immunoSEQ multiplex PCR; TCRdb lists only in-frame clones, some missing. The sample holds 200,000 or so clones, roughly 81% seen once. Source material: PBMCs. The clonotype was recovered from a woman in her thirties in good health and CMV-seropositive. The chain is built from TRBV4-3 and TRBJ2-7; 12 positions match TRBD2. This CDR3 is CASSHASGREYEQYF. The CDR3 coding sequence is TGCGCCAGCAGCCACGCTAGCGGGAGGGAATACGAGCAGTACTTC.